A selection of T cell receptor beta chains follows, all from one sample in a study of graft-versus-host responses after intestinal transplantation. Method: immunoSEQ multiplex PCR; TCRdb's copy keeps in-frame clones and lacks some. Counted here are tens of thousands of clones, more than 80% occurring once; the ten biggest clones make up approximately 2.2%. The sample in question was PBMCs, obtained 300 to 320 days after intestinal transplant. These receptor sequences come from a human patient who received an intestinal transplant, so some T cells may come from the graft donor. CDR3s include the opening cysteine and the closing phenylalanine or tryptophan. Each record gives: CDR3 DNA, CDR3 protein, D gene, clone size, V gene, J gene. A D gene is named only where the DNA matches it firmly. The size of a clone is reported for some rows only, either as once, few or many, or as a class for expanded clones.

cdr3_nt: TGTGCCAGCACCCGGGGCTTCCAAGAGACCCAGTACTTC; cdr3_aa: CASTRGFQETQYF; d_call: .; clone_size: few; v_call: TRBV25-1; j_call: TRBJ2-5
cdr3_nt: TGTGCCAGCAGCTTGAAGGGTGGGATCTCTGGAAACACCATATATTTT; cdr3_aa: CASSLKGGISGNTIYF; d_call: .; clone_size: .; v_call: TRBV5-4; j_call: TRBJ1-3
cdr3_nt: TGTGCCAGCAGTTACATTAGAGGGGACGAGCAGTACTTC; cdr3_aa: CASSYIRGDEQYF; d_call: .; clone_size: .; v_call: TRBV6-6; j_call: TRBJ2-7
cdr3_nt: TGTGCCAGCAGCTTAGCAGGGTTTCGCGAGCAGTACTTC; cdr3_aa: CASSLAGFREQYF; d_call: .; clone_size: .; v_call: TRBV7-6; j_call: TRBJ2-7
cdr3_nt: TGTGCCAGCAGCCAAGACTCCCCCCTGGCCTCACCCCTCCACTTT; cdr3_aa: CASSQDSPLASPLHF; d_call: .; clone_size: .; v_call: TRBV14; j_call: TRBJ1-6
cdr3_nt: TGTGCCAGCAGTGAGGTAGCGGGGGGGGGCACAGATACGCAGTATTTT; cdr3_aa: CASSEVAGGGTDTQYF; d_call: TRBD2; clone_size: .; v_call: TRBV2; j_call: TRBJ2-3
cdr3_nt: TGTGCCAGCAGTTTCGAAGAGGGACAAATCTACGAGCAGTACTTC; cdr3_aa: CASSFEEGQIYEQYF; d_call: .; clone_size: once; v_call: TRBV6-5; j_call: TRBJ2-7
cdr3_nt: TGCGCCAGCAGCCCGGGACAGGATGGCTACACCTTC; cdr3_aa: CASSPGQDGYTF; d_call: TRBD1; clone_size: .; v_call: TRBV4-1; j_call: TRBJ1-2
cdr3_nt: TGTGCCAGCAGCCCAGGGCGGCTCGAGGGGGAGACCCAGTACTTC; cdr3_aa: CASSPGRLEGETQYF; d_call: .; clone_size: .; v_call: TRBV11-3; j_call: TRBJ2-5
cdr3_nt: TGTGCCAGCAGGGCCGGGCCGGAGGCGGAGACCCAGTACTTC; cdr3_aa: CASRAGPEAETQYF; d_call: .; clone_size: .; v_call: TRBV2; j_call: TRBJ2-5
cdr3_nt: TGTGCCAGCAGCCTGGGTTACAGGAATGAGCAGTTCTTC; cdr3_aa: CASSLGYRNEQFF; d_call: .; clone_size: .; v_call: TRBV2; j_call: TRBJ2-1
cdr3_nt: TGTGCTAGTGGTTTGGCCAGCGGCTATGGCTACACCTTC; cdr3_aa: CASGLASGYGYTF; d_call: .; clone_size: once; v_call: TRBV12-5; j_call: TRBJ1-2